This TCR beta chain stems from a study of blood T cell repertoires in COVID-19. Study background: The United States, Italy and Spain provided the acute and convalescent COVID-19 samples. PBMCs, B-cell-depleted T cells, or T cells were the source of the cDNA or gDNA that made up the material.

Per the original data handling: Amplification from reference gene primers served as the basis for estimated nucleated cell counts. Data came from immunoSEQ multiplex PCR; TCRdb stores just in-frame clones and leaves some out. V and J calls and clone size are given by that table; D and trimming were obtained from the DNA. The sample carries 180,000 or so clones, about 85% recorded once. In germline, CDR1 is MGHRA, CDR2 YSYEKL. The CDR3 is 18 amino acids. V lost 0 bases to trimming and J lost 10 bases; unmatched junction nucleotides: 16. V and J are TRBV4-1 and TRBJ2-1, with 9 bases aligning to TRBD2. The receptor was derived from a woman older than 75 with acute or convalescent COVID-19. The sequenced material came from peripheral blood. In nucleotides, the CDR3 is TGCGCCAGCAGCCAAGATTCCTCCGGTGGAGCGGGAGGTCGCGAGCAGTTCTTC. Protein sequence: CASSQDSSGGAGGREQFF.